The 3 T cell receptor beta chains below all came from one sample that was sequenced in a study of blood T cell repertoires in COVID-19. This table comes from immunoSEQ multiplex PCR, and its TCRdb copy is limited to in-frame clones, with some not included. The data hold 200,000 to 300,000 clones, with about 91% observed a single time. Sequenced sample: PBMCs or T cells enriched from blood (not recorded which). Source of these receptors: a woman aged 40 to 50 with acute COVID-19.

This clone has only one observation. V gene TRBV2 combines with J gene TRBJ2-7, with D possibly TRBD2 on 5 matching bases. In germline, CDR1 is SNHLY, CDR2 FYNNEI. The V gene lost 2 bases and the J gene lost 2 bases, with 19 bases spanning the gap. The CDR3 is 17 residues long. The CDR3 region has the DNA TGTGCCAGCAGTGAAAGGAACCCGCGGGTGAAAACCTACGAGCAGTACTTC. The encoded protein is CASSERNPRVKTYEQYF.

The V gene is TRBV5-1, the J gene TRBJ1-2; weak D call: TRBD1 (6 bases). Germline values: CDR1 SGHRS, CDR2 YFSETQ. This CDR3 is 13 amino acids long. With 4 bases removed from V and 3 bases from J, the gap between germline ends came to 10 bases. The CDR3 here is CASSRGHDYGYTF. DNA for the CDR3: TGCGCCAGCAGCCGGGGACACGACTATGGCTACACCTTC.

The CDR3 region has the DNA TGTGCCAGCAGCTTAGCCCGGACAGGCGAACATGGCTACACCTTC. Residues: CASSLARTGEHGYTF. This chain joins TRBV13 and TRBJ1-2; 7 bases align to TRBD1. The V gene end was trimmed by 1 base and the J gene end by 6 bases; junction bases not matched to a gene: 8. In germline, CDR1 is PRHDT, CDR2 FYEKMQ (reference sequence). The CDR3 is 15 residues long.